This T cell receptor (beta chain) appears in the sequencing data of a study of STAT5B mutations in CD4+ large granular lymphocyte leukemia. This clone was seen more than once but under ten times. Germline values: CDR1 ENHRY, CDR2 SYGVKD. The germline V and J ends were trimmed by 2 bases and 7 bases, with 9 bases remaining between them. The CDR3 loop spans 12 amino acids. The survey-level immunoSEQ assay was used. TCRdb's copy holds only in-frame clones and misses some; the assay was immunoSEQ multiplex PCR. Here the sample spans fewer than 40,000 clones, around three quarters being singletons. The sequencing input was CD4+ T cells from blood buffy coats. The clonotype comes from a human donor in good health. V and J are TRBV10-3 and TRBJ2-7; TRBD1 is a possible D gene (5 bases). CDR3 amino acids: CAISEATEEQYF. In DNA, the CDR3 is TGTGCCATCAGTGAGGCGACAGAAGAGCAGTACTTC.